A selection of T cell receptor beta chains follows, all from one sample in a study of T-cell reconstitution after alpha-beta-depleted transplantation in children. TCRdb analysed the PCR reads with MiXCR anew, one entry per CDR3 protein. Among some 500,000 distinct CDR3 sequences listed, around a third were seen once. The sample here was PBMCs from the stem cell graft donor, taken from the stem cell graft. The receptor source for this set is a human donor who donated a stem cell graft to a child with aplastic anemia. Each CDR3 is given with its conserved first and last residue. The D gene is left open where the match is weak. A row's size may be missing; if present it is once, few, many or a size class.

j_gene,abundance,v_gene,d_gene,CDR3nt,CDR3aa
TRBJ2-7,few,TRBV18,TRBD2,TGTGCCAGCTCACCTAAGCGGGGGGCCTACGAGCAGTACTTC,CASSPKRGAYEQYF
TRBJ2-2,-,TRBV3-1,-,TGTGCCAGCAGCCTCGGACAGTACACCGGGGAGCTGTTTTTT,CASSLGQYTGELFF
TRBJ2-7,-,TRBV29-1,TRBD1,TGCAGGGGAGGGAGGCTCGGGACAGGGGAGGTCCCCTCCTACGAGCAGTACTTC,CRGGRLGTGEVPSYEQYF
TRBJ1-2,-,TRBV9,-,TGTGCCAGCAGCGTAGCTCGGACTCCGGAGAGCCCCTATGGCTACACCTTC,CASSVARTPESPYGYTF
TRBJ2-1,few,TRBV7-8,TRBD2,TGTGCCAGCAGCTTGACTAGCGGGAGAGAAGGGGCGAATGAGCAGTTCTTC,CASSLTSGREGANEQFF
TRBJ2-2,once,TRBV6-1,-,TGTGCCAGCAGTCCGATCGGCAGGGGTTTCACCGGGGAGCTGTTTTTT,CASSPIGRGFTGELFF
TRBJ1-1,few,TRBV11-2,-,TGTGCCAGCAGAAAGAGGCCGGCGAACACTGAAGCTTTCTTT,CASRKRPANTEAFF
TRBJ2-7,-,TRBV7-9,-,TGTGCCAGCAATTCCGTCCCGTCCTACGAGCAGTACTTC,CASNSVPSYEQYF
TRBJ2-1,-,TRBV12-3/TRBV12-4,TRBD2,TGTGCCAGCAGGGTGGGGCTAGCGGGAGCAACTGAGCAGTTCTTC,CASRVGLAGATEQFF
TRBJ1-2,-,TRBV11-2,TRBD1,TGTGCCAGCAGCTTAGTAGGAGGAGGGGGCGGACGTAACTATGGCTACACCTTC,CASSLVGGGGGRNYGYTF
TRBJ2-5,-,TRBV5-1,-,TGTGCCAGCAGCCCCGGGACTTTCCAAGAGACCCAGTACTTC,CASSPGTFQETQYF
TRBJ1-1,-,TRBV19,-,TGTGCCTCCCGGGAGGGTGTTGGTATGAACACTGAAGCTTTCTTT,CASREGVGMNTEAFF
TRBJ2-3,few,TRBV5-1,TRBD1,TGCGCCAGCAGCTTGGGAGGACAGGGGACAACAGATACGCAGTATTTT,CASSLGGQGTTDTQYF
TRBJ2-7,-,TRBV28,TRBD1,TGTGCCAGCAGTTTCATGGACAGGGCTTCCCACGAGCAGTACTTC,CASSFMDRASHEQYF
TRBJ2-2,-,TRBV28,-,TGTGCCACTCGTTGGGGCAGGAACACCGGGGAGCTGTTTTTT,CATRWGRNTGELFF
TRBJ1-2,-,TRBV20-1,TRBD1,TGCAGTGCATCCTCAGGGGGTAACTATGGCTACACCTTC,CSASSGGNYGYTF
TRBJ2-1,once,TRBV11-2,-,TGTGCCAGCAGCCGTTCTAGCACCATAAACTCCTACAATGAGCAGTTCTTC,CASSRSSTINSYNEQFF